The next 10 T cell receptor beta chains were all read from a single sample in a study of neurological immune-mediated disorders (dated by TCRdb to the late 2010s). The library was generated by 5' RACE. The sequencer listed for this sample is Illumina HiSeq 2500. TCRdb handled the public reads itself, with Q25 trimming in fastp and clone calling in MiXCR, and kept productive beta chains. Rows matching on CDR3 protein sequence are summarized as one entry with the most common DNA and genes. Present in this sample are about 40,000 distinct CDR3 sequences, 12% to 15% of which were seen just once. The ten largest clones take up more than 20% of the sample. Sequenced sample: PBMCs. These receptors were obtained from a woman between 45 and 60 years old with HTLV-1-associated myelopathy (HAM/TSP).

This clonotype was picked up a small number of times. J is TRBJ1-6 and V is TRBV6-6; 9 bases are a match to TRBD1. V trimming: 1 base; J trimming: 9 bases; junction bases outside the gene matches: 7. Germline V CDR1 and CDR2: MNHNY, SVGAGI (reference sequence). The CDR3 consists of 16 residues. DNA of the CDR3: TGTGCCAGCAGTTACTTCTGGACAGGGGATGGTTCACCCCTCCACTTT. Encoded protein: CASSYFWTGDGSPLHF.

A single count supports this clonotype. The chain recombines TRBV5-1 with TRBJ2-3, with a possible D match to TRBD1 (6 bases). The germline gives CDR1 SGHRS, CDR2 YFSETQ. The ends were cut back, 4 bases at V and 0 bases at J, with 9 bases in the middle. The CDR3 covers 14 residues. The CDR3 here is CASSLGQSTDTQYF. DNA of the CDR3: TGCGCCAGCAGCCTAGGACAGAGCACAGATACGCAGTATTTT.

This clonotype has at least ten counts. The chain is built from TRBV5-6 and TRBJ2-7; D unclear. This CDR3 contains 13 residues. The V end lost 1 base, the J end lost 2 bases, and 7 bases lay between the germline ends. Germline V gives CDR1 SGHDT, CDR2 YYEEEE. In nucleotides, the CDR3 is TGTGCCAGCAGCTTGATACGGACCTACGAGCAGTACTTC. This translates into CASSLIRTYEQYF.

This clonotype was seen many times. This chain joins TRBV29-1 and TRBJ2-5; 14 bases line up with TRBD2. This CDR3 has 19 amino acids. After removal of 3 bases from V and 0 bases from J, the junction contained 12 bases not matched to a gene. Per germline, CDR1 SQVTM and CDR2 ANQGSEA. This chain's CDR3 is CSVDWTSGGIHGYQETQYF. CDR3 bases: TGCAGCGTTGATTGGACTAGCGGGGGGATCCACGGATACCAAGAGACCCAGTACTTC.

This clonotype was counted many times. The chain recombines TRBV20-1 with TRBJ2-6; D remains ambiguous. Trimming cost V 1 base and J 4 bases, with 5 bases left between them. Germline V gene data show CDR1 as DFQATT and CDR2 as SNEGSKA (reference sequence). This CDR3 region has 13 residues. CDR3 region: CSARAPGANVLTF. The CDR3 DNA is TGCAGTGCTAGAGCCCCCGGGGCCAACGTCCTGACTTTC.

This clonotype was picked up many times. The chain has TRBV9 and TRBJ1-5; the D gene is possibly TRBD1 (5 bases). Germline V gene data show CDR1 as SGDLS and CDR2 as YYNGEE. Trimming removed 4 bases from V and 2 bases from J, with 13 bases in between. The CDR3 spans 15 residues. CDR3 sequence: CASSTGTVGNQPQHF. The CDR3, as DNA: TGTGCCAGCAGCACGGGGACGGTAGGCAATCAGCCCCAGCATTTT. The full variable domain, completed using reference TRBV9 and TRBJ1-5, is DSGVTQTPKHLITATGQRVTLRCSPRSGDLSVYWYQQSLDQGLQFLIQYYNGEERAKGNILERFSAQQFPDLHSELNLSSLELGDSALYFCASSTGTVGNQPQHFGDGTRLSIL.

This clonotype was observed at least ten times. The chain links TRBV5-1 to TRBJ2-1, with 10 bases aligning to TRBD2. The junction had 3 bases not matched to a gene; V was cut back by 3 bases and J by 0 bases. Germline values: CDR1 SGHRS, CDR2 YFSETQ. This CDR3 contains 16 residues. The CDR3 protein is CASSSAGGSSYNEQFF. The CDR3 nucleotides are TGCGCCAGCAGCTCAGCGGGGGGGAGCTCCTACAATGAGCAGTTCTTC.

In this sample, this clonotype turned up many times. V gene TRBV5-1 combines with J gene TRBJ1-1, with D uncertain. Germline CDR1 reads SGHRS; CDR2 reads YFSETQ. V shed 9 bases and J shed 1 base, with 13 bases lying between them. This CDR3 comprises 13 residues. CDR3 nucleotide sequence: TGCGCCACCAGAACAGAAGCGAACACTGAAGCTTTCTTT. Protein sequence: CATRTEANTEAFF.

This clonotype has ten or more counts. This chain links TRBV7-2 with TRBJ1-4; TRBD1 is a possible D gene (6 bases). Germline CDR1 is SGHTA and CDR2 is FQGNSA. The CDR3 totals 16 residues. V shed 1 base and J shed 3 bases, with 12 bases lying between them. The CDR3: CASSLGETGSNEKLFF. As DNA, the CDR3 is TGTGCCAGCAGCTTAGGGGAGACAGGATCTAATGAAAAACTGTTTTTT.

This clonotype was detected a few times. V gene TRBV29-1 combines with J gene TRBJ1-2, with 8 nucleotides matching TRBD1. V lost 8 bases to trimming and J lost 2 bases; unmatched junction nucleotides: 4. The germline gives CDR1 SQVTM, CDR2 ANQGSEA. The CDR3 has 12 residues. CDR3 loop: CSSWTGNYGYTF. Written as DNA, the CDR3 is TGCAGCTCCTGGACAGGGAACTATGGCTACACCTTC.